This T cell receptor beta chain was observed in a study of control samples from healthy donors and cancer patients. Germline V gene sequence: CDR1 LGHDT, CDR2 YNNKEL (reference sequence). There are 16 residues in the CDR3. Trimming removed 6 bases from V and 10 bases from J, with 22 bases in between. Sequencing used immunoSEQ multiplex PCR; TCRdb keeps in-frame clones, though not all of them. This table has about 54,000 clones, almost 96% appearing once. This sequence originates from a woman in her 30s in good health. V is TRBV3-1 (or the pseudogene TRBV3-2) and J is TRBJ1-6, with D perhaps TRBD1 (6 bases). Material for sequencing was blood. This chain's CDR3 is CASRQNAVGGNSPLHF. CDR3 sequence (DNA): TGTGCCAGCAGGCAAAATGCCGTCGGGGGCAACTCACCCCTCCACTTT.